The rows below give T cell receptor beta chains drawn from one sample of a study of regulatory T cells in long-lasting Graves disease. One entry per CDR3 protein results from TCRdb running MiXCR on the multiplex PCR reads. The table has roughly 530,000 distinct CDR3 sequences, 15% to 20% seen once. The sample was also linked to a second study, of T cells in Graves' hyperthyroidism and ophthalmopathy.

The sample consisted of peripheral blood mononuclear cells (PBMCs), taken at new diagnosis, from a patient treated with antithyroid drugs. These receptors were taken from a middle-aged woman with Graves disease. CDR3s include the opening cysteine and the closing phenylalanine or tryptophan. A D gene is named only where the DNA matches it firmly. For some rows the clone size is stated as once, few or many, or as a class when expanded; others skip it.

J: TRBJ2-1
V: TRBV5-1
D: -
size: many
DNA: TGCGCCAGCAGCACAGGGACAGAGCAGTTCTTC
CDR3: CASSTGTEQFF

J: TRBJ1-3
V: TRBV3-1
D: TRBD1
size: many
DNA: TGTGCCAGCAGCCAAGACAGGGGGCATACTGGAAACACCATATATTTT
CDR3: CASSQDRGHTGNTIYF

J: TRBJ2-5
V: TRBV10-3
D: -
size: many
DNA: TGTGCCACATGGGGTGAGGGGGGACAAGAGACCCAGTACTTC
CDR3: CATWGEGGQETQYF

J: TRBJ2-5
V: TRBV7-3
D: TRBD2
size: -
DNA: TGTGCCAGCAGCTTTAGCGGGGGGGCGTCGGAGACCCAGTACTTC
CDR3: CASSFSGGASETQYF

J: TRBJ1-2
V: TRBV12-3/TRBV12-4
D: -
size: many
DNA: TGTGCCAGCAGTTTAGAAGGGCCGATCTATGGCTACACCTTC
CDR3: CASSLEGPIYGYTF

J: TRBJ2-6
V: TRBV18
D: -
size: few
DNA: TGTGCCAGCTCACCGCAATGGTCTGGGGCCAACGTCCTGACTTTC
CDR3: CASSPQWSGANVLTF

J: TRBJ2-7
V: TRBV11-2
D: -
size: few
DNA: TGTGCCAGCAGCTTAGGATTAGGGACCACCTACGAGCAGTACTTC
CDR3: CASSLGLGTTYEQYF

J: TRBJ1-5
V: TRBV5-5
D: -
size: -
DNA: TGTGCCAGCAGCTTCGGATCTATGAGCAATCAGCCCCAGCATTTT
CDR3: CASSFGSMSNQPQHF

J: TRBJ2-1
V: TRBV7-9
D: -
size: many
DNA: TGTGCCAGCAGCCCTCCGGGACGCCGGGCAATTGAGCAGTTCTTC
CDR3: CASSPPGRRAIEQFF

J: TRBJ1-5
V: TRBV7-9
D: -
size: -
DNA: TGTGCCAGCAGCTTAGGGGGGCAGGGGCCCCAGCATTTT
CDR3: CASSLGGQGPQHF

J: TRBJ1-1
V: TRBV6-1
D: -
size: few
DNA: TGTGCCAGCAGTGAATATAGGAACACTGAAGCTTTCTTT
CDR3: CASSEYRNTEAFF

J: TRBJ2-3
V: TRBV7-8
D: TRBD2
size: many
DNA: TGTGCCAGCAGCTTAGCGCTGGGACTAGCCACAGATACGCAGTATTTT
CDR3: CASSLALGLATDTQYF

J: TRBJ1-1
V: TRBV2
D: -
size: many
DNA: TGTGCCAGCATGGCGAGCACTGAAGCTTTCTTT
CDR3: CASMASTEAFF

J: TRBJ1-5
V: TRBV6-1
D: -
size: many
DNA: TGTGCCAGCAGTGGACACAGACAGGCCACCGGGGTAAGCAATCAGCCCCAGCATTTT
CDR3: CASSGHRQATGVSNQPQHF

J: TRBJ1-5
V: TRBV30
D: -
size: few
DNA: TGTGCCTGGAGTGTACCGTATAGGGATCGCGAAAAGCAGCCCCAGCATTTT
CDR3: CAWSVPYRDREKQPQHF

J: TRBJ2-3
V: TRBV9
D: -
size: few
DNA: TGTGCCAGCAGCGTTCAGGGGACTAGCACAGATACGCAGTATTTT
CDR3: CASSVQGTSTDTQYF

J: TRBJ2-5
V: TRBV6-1
D: -
size: many
DNA: TGTGCCAGCAGCCTCCCTAGTGGGGGCCAAGAGACCCAGTACTTC
CDR3: CASSLPSGGQETQYF

J: TRBJ2-5
V: TRBV20-1
D: -
size: -
DNA: TGCAGTGCTACCGACCTACAGGGTCAAGAGACCCAGTACTTC
CDR3: CSATDLQGQETQYF

J: TRBJ2-3
V: TRBV18
D: -
size: -
DNA: TGTGCCAGCGCCCAGAGGGAAGATACGCAGTATTTT
CDR3: CASAQREDTQYF

J: TRBJ1-5
V: TRBV2
D: -
size: many
DNA: TGTGCCAGCAGCTTCTTGGGCCAGCCGGAGCCCCAGCATTTT
CDR3: CASSFLGQPEPQHF

J: TRBJ2-1
V: TRBV7-9
D: -
size: few
DNA: TGTGCCAGCAGCCCAGGAGGGGGCGAAAGGTTCTTC
CDR3: CASSPGGGERFF

J: TRBJ2-7
V: TRBV19
D: -
size: -
DNA: TGTGCCAGTAGTCCCGGTCTTCAGGGCTCCTACGAGCAGTACTTC
CDR3: CASSPGLQGSYEQYF

J: TRBJ1-5
V: TRBV30
D: -
size: many
DNA: TGTGCCTGGAGCCGCCCAAATAGCAATCAGCCCCAGCATTTT
CDR3: CAWSRPNSNQPQHF

J: TRBJ2-7
V: TRBV18
D: TRBD1
size: -
DNA: TGTGCCAGCTCAGGCGGGACAGGGTCATCCTACGAGCAGTACTTC
CDR3: CASSGGTGSSYEQYF

J: TRBJ2-7
V: TRBV11-2
D: -
size: -
DNA: TGTGCCAGCAGCTATTGGGGTTCCACCTACGAGCACTACTTC
CDR3: CASSYWGSTYEHYF

J: TRBJ2-1
V: TRBV4-1
D: TRBD2
size: -
DNA: TGCGCCAGCAGCCAAGGGTGGAGGACTAGTTCCTACAATGAGCAGTTCTTC
CDR3: CASSQGWRTSSYNEQFF

J: TRBJ1-6
V: TRBV7-2
D: -
size: many
DNA: TGTGCCAGCAGCTTAGGGCTTTCACCCCTCCACTTT
CDR3: CASSLGLSPLHF

J: TRBJ1-5
V: TRBV12-3/TRBV12-4
D: -
size: many
DNA: TGTGCCAGCAGTTTAGCGGGGCAGGGGTTTCAGCCCCAGCATTTT
CDR3: CASSLAGQGFQPQHF

J: TRBJ1-6
V: TRBV5-8
D: -
size: few
DNA: TGTGCCAGCAGCTTGGCTGCGTCGGGACACCCTAATTCACCCCTCCACTTT
CDR3: CASSLAASGHPNSPLHF

J: TRBJ2-7
V: TRBV2
D: TRBD1
size: many
DNA: TGTGCCAGCAGTTTACAGGGGTCGATGGGCGAGCAGTACTTC
CDR3: CASSLQGSMGEQYF

J: TRBJ2-7
V: TRBV5-1
D: TRBD1
size: many
DNA: TGCGCCAGCAGCTCAGGGGGATCATCCTACGAGCAGTACTTC
CDR3: CASSSGGSSYEQYF

J: TRBJ2-3
V: TRBV6-2/TRBV6-3
D: -
size: many
DNA: TGTGCCAGCCGTGGCGGGGTGTACACAGATACGCAGTATTTT
CDR3: CASRGGVYTDTQYF

J: TRBJ1-3
V: TRBV12-3/TRBV12-4
D: -
size: few
DNA: TGTGCCAGCAGGCGAACCCCGCTCGAAAACACCATATATTTT
CDR3: CASRRTPLENTIYF

J: TRBJ1-2
V: TRBV28
D: -
size: many
DNA: TGTGCCAGCAGTTTATTAGGGGGACGGCTCTATGGCTACACCTTC
CDR3: CASSLLGGRLYGYTF

J: TRBJ2-5
V: TRBV5-4
D: -
size: -
DNA: TGTGCCAGCAGAGGGGGGGGGACGGGCCAAGAGACCCAGTACTTC
CDR3: CASRGGGTGQETQYF

J: TRBJ1-2
V: TRBV7-2
D: -
size: many
DNA: TGTGCCAGCAGCTTCGAGCAGGTTGATGGCTACACCTTC
CDR3: CASSFEQVDGYTF

J: TRBJ2-3
V: TRBV10-3
D: -
size: few
DNA: TGTGCCACCGGGGGCGGGGACTCCACAGATACGCAGTATTTT
CDR3: CATGGGDSTDTQYF

J: TRBJ1-3
V: TRBV19
D: -
size: -
DNA: TGTGCCAGTATGGAGGGATCCGGAAACACCATATATTTT
CDR3: CASMEGSGNTIYF

J: TRBJ2-7
V: TRBV6-1
D: -
size: many
DNA: TGTGCCAGCAGGGAGTCTCGCTACGAGCAGTACTTC
CDR3: CASRESRYEQYF